This is a list of T cell receptor beta chains from one sample in a study of spatial heterogeneity in lung cancer. Via MiXCR, TCRdb re-called the 5' RACE reads, giving one row per CDR3 protein. The table has some 120,000 distinct CDR3 sequences, approximately 12% seen once. This sample comprised PBMCs, obtained at follow-up. These receptors all stem from a male donor with early-stage non-small cell lung cancer. CDR3s include the opening cysteine and the closing phenylalanine or tryptophan. Fields, in order: J gene, D gene, V gene, CDR3 protein. The D gene is left open where the match is weak.

TRBJ2-1,-,TRBV6-6,CASSYEVVSSYNEQFF
TRBJ1-1,-,TRBV11-2,CASSLEGRLNTEAFF
TRBJ2-5,-,TRBV2,CATRTVETQYF
TRBJ1-1,-,TRBV20-1,CSPKGGLWAFF
TRBJ1-2,TRBD1,TRBV4-3,CASSQDPTGDGYGYTF
TRBJ2-5,-,TRBV7-2,CASSLSRLETQYF
TRBJ2-2,TRBD1,TRBV28,CASSTPGQKFSTGELFF
TRBJ1-6,-,TRBV20-1,CSALRGTRNSPLHF
TRBJ2-3,-,TRBV4-1,CASSQVGTGDTQYF
TRBJ2-3,-,TRBV3-1,CASSQKRDTDTQYF
TRBJ1-6,-,TRBV2,CASSTRGPAPLHF
TRBJ1-5,-,TRBV11-2,CASSSGANQPQHF
TRBJ1-4,-,TRBV4-3,CASSQSRDWNEKLFF
TRBJ2-7,-,TRBV29-1,CSAQDSSYEQYF